This entry concerns a single T cell receptor beta chain. This sample was included in a study of blood T cells in healthy people across ages. Trimming took 2 bases from V and 1 from J, leaving 11 bases between them. This CDR3 contains 15 residues. Germline-derived CDR1 and CDR2 are MNHEY and SVGAGI. The authors ran a second PCR of about 6 to 11 cycles using a sample-barcoded 5' primer and a J-beta primer mix. In TCRdb, the 5' RACE reads were re-called with MiXCR into one record per CDR3 protein. This sample has some 640,000 distinct CDR3 sequences, with 45% to 50% found just once. Sequences were obtained from blood. V and J are TRBV6-5 and TRBJ2-5; D is unresolved. This receptor was taken from a woman aged 55-70 years in good health. CDR3 nucleotide sequence: TGTGCCAGCAGTTACCCGGGCAGTAGCCAAGAGACCCAGTACTTC. Translation gives CASSYPGSSQETQYF.